The clone carrying this T cell receptor (beta chain) has only a few counts. In the PCR, 60 Vbeta and 13 Jbeta primers were used. Some clones are missing from TCRdb's copy, which holds only in-frame ones; the method was immunoSEQ multiplex PCR. The sample holds over 95,000 clones, about 78% seen once. The data originate from a study of cytomegalovirus exposure and HLA in healthy donors. The CDR3 contains 15 residues. The germline V gene encodes CDR1 MNHNS and CDR2 SASEGT. The ends were cut back, 4 bases at V and 1 base at J, with 11 bases in the middle. The clonotype was recovered from a woman between 40 and 50 years old in good health and CMV-seropositive. The source material was PBMCs. The rearrangement joins TRBV6-1 to TRBJ1-3; D remains ambiguous. The CDR3 sequence: CASSAPAGSGNTIYF. The CDR3 DNA reads TGTGCCAGCAGTGCCCCCGCGGGGTCTGGAAACACCATATATTTT.